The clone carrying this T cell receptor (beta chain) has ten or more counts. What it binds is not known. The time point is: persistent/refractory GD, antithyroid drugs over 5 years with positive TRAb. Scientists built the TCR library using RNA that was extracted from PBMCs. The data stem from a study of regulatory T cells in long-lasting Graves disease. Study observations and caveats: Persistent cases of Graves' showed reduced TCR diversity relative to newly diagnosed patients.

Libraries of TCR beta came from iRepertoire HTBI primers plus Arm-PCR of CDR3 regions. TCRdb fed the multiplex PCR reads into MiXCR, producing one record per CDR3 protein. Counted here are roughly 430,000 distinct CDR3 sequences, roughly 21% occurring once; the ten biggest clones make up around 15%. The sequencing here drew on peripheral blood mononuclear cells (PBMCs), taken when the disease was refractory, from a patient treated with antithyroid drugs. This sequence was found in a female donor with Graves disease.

CDR3 in DNA: TGTGCCAGCAGCTTTAACAATCAGCCCCAGCATTTT. Its protein product is CASSFNNQPQHF. The chain uses TRBV7-2 and TRBJ1-5; D unclear. Looked up from germline, CDR1 is SGHTA and CDR2 is FQGNSA. V lost 3 bases and J 3 bases, leaving 3 bases between the germline ends. CDR3 size: 12 residues.